A selection of T cell receptor beta chains follows, all from one sample in a study of T cells in Graves' hyperthyroidism and ophthalmopathy. TCRdb reprocessed the multiplex PCR reads via MiXCR and lists one record per CDR3 protein. The table shows 490,000 or so distinct CDR3 sequences, with 22% occurring only once. The material sequenced was blood. The receptors were gathered from a woman in her 70s with Graves' ophthalmopathy. CDR3s include the opening cysteine and the closing phenylalanine or tryptophan. A D gene is named only where the DNA matches it firmly. For some rows the clone size is stated as once, few or many, or as a class when expanded; others skip it.

v_gene,d_gene,abundance,j_gene,CDR3aa,CDR3nt
TRBV7-8,NA,NA,TRBJ2-3,CASSPGSLTDTQYF,TGTGCCAGCAGCCCCGGTTCTCTCACAGATACGCAGTATTTT
TRBV11-3,TRBD2,NA,TRBJ2-2,CASSPTGLAGAGELFF,TGTGCCAGCAGCCCCACGGGACTAGCGGGCGCCGGGGAGCTGTTTTTT
TRBV7-9,NA,NA,TRBJ1-3,CASSLGSVSGNTIYF,TGTGCCAGCAGCTTAGGTTCAGTCTCTGGAAACACCATATATTTT
TRBV7-2,TRBD1,NA,TRBJ1-5,CASSWTTGKVQPQHF,TGTGCCAGCAGCTGGACGACAGGGAAGGTTCAGCCCCAGCATTTT
TRBV6-1,NA,NA,TRBJ1-6,CASSTSNSPLHF,TGTGCCAGCTCCACCTCCAATTCACCCCTCCACTTT
TRBV12-3/TRBV12-4,TRBD2,few,TRBJ2-3,CASSGTSAYTDTQYF,TGTGCCAGCAGTGGGACTAGCGCGTACACAGATACGCAGTATTTT
TRBV12-3/TRBV12-4,TRBD1,few,TRBJ2-3,CASSLRLGTGQSTDTQYF,TGTGCCAGCAGTTTACGTTTGGGGACAGGGCAAAGCACAGATACGCAGTATTTT
TRBV18,TRBD2,few,TRBJ2-3,CASSPGTSSMTQYF,TGTGCCAGCTCACCAGGGACTAGCTCCATGACGCAGTATTTT
TRBV5-1,NA,NA,TRBJ1-3,CASRPGPNSGNTIYF,TGCGCCAGCAGACCGGGACCGAACTCTGGAAACACCATATATTTT
TRBV19,NA,NA,TRBJ2-7,CASSSQWGSYEQYF,TGTGCCAGTAGTTCCCAATGGGGCTCCTACGAGCAGTACTTC
TRBV18,NA,NA,TRBJ1-1,CASSPQKRTVGNTEAFF,TGTGCCAGCTCACCACAAAAAAGGACAGTTGGGAACACTGAAGCTTTCTTT
TRBV19,NA,NA,TRBJ1-1,CASSIFGGRLNTEAFF,TGTGCCAGTAGTATATTTGGGGGACGACTGAACACTGAAGCTTTCTTT
TRBV4-2,NA,NA,TRBJ1-1,CASSPPGWDTEAFF,TGTGCCAGCAGCCCCCCAGGGTGGGACACTGAAGCTTTCTTT
TRBV6-1,NA,NA,TRBJ1-1,CAIGEAFF,TGTGCCATAGGTGAAGCTTTCTTT